These 10 T cell receptor beta chains were sequenced from one sample in a study of long-term antiretroviral therapy in people with HIV. Survey-level immunoSEQ v3.0 assays were run. Some clones are missing from TCRdb's copy, which holds only in-frame ones; the method was immunoSEQ multiplex PCR. The sample yields approximately 35,000 clones, about 80% seen once. This specimen was unsorted PBMCs, taken 2 years after starting antiretroviral therapy. Receptors originate from a woman in her fifties or sixties with HIV.

This clone showed up just once. The J gene is TRBJ1-2, the V gene TRBV19; D not resolved. The CDR3 has 13 amino acids. V gave up 7 bases and J gave up 4 bases, with 13 bases separating them. Germline-derived CDR1 and CDR2 are LNHDA and SQIVND (reference sequence). CDR3: CASTTGARYGYTF. CDR3 DNA sequence: TGTGCCAGTACCACGGGAGCCCGCTATGGCTACACCTTC.

The chain recombines TRBV18 with TRBJ2-1; the match to TRBD2 covers 13 bases. V lost 5 bases, J lost 2 bases, and 3 bases stayed unmatched. CDR1 KGHSH and CDR2 LQKENI come from the germline V gene. The CDR3 is 16 residues long. The CDR3 DNA reads TGTGCCAGCTCATTGGGACTAGCGGGGACCTACAATGAGCAGTTCTTC. Protein sequence: CASSLGLAGTYNEQFF.

CDR3 protein: CASRYLSGGTHNEQFF. For the CDR3, the DNA is TGTGCCAGCAGGTACCTTAGCGGGGGGACCCACAATGAGCAGTTCTTC. The rearrangement uses TRBV7-9 and TRBJ2-1; TRBD2 matches 10 bases. Trimming cost V 6 bases and J 5 bases; bases outside gene matches: 10. CDR1 is SEHNR and CDR2 is FQNEAQ in the germline V gene (reference sequence). The CDR3 loop spans 16 amino acids.

The J gene is TRBJ1-2, the V gene TRBV7-9; D gene uncertain. Trimming stripped 1 base from V and 6 bases from J, with 9 bases between. Germline CDR1 is SEHNR and CDR2 is FQNEAQ (reference sequence). CDR3 length equals 13 residues. The CDR3 protein is CASSLVLADGYTF. In nucleotides, the CDR3 is TGTGCCAGCAGCTTAGTATTGGCAGATGGCTACACCTTC.

V is TRBV7-2 and J is TRBJ2-2, with a possible D match to TRBD2 (7 bases). Per the germline V gene, CDR1 is SGHTA and CDR2 is FQGNSA. The CDR3 is 17 residues long. Between the trimmed V and J ends, which lost 4 bases and 5 bases, there was a span of 20 bases. This chain's CDR3 is CASSSLGWGGRTGELFF. Written as DNA, the CDR3 is TGTGCCAGCAGCTCCTTGGGGTGGGGGGGCCGGACCGGGGAGCTGTTTTTT.

The chain recombines TRBV5-5 with TRBJ1-5; TRBD1 matches 8 bases. The CDR3 runs 17 residues. Germline V gene lookup returns CDR1 SGHKS and CDR2 YYEKEE (reference sequence). V lost 2 bases to trimming and J lost 2 bases; unmatched junction nucleotides: 9. The chain's CDR3 is CASSLSAGQVGNQPQHF. The CDR3 DNA reads as TGTGCCAGCAGCTTATCCGCGGGACAGGTGGGCAATCAGCCCCAGCATTTT.

In this sample, this clone turned up a few times. V usage is TRBV7-9 and J usage is TRBJ1-2, with D possibly matching TRBD1 (5 bases). The CDR3 is 16 residues long. The V gene's germline CDR1 is SEHNR and CDR2 FQNEAQ (reference sequence). V was shortened by 5 bases and J by 2 bases, with 18 bases between the two germline ends. The CDR3 sequence is CASSIDQGIRNYGYTF. Here the CDR3 DNA reads TGTGCCAGCAGCATCGACCAGGGAATTAGGAACTATGGCTACACCTTC.

V gene TRBV5-1 combines with J gene TRBJ2-1; D unclear. The germline V gene encodes CDR1 SGHRS and CDR2 YFSETQ. The CDR3 loop spans 11 amino acids. Trimming stripped 3 bases from V and 6 bases from J, with 4 bases between. The CDR3 reads CASSWGNEQFF. As DNA, the CDR3 is TGCGCCAGCAGCTGGGGCAATGAGCAGTTCTTC.

The rearrangement joins TRBV6-6 to TRBJ2-7; 8 bases fit TRBD2. Losses at the gene ends were 5 bases for V and 0 bases for J; bases not matched to a gene: 9. CDR3 length: 16 amino acids. CDR1 and CDR2 (germline): MNHNY, SVGAGI (reference sequence). CDR3 bases: TGTGCCAGCAGTCTCAGCGGCAGCGGGGGCTCCTACGAGCAGTACGTC. Translated: CASSLSGSGGSYEQYV.

This clone was seen more than once but under ten times. The chain combines TRBV7-3 with TRBJ2-6; possibly TRBD1 for D (5 bases). Germline CDR1 reads SGHTA; CDR2 reads FQGTGA. The CDR3 is 16 residues long. V was clipped by 5 bases and J by 0 bases, with 11 bases between them. CDR3 residues: CASSLTVLSGANVLTF. The CDR3 DNA reads as TGTGCCAGCAGCCTGACAGTGCTCTCTGGGGCCAACGTCCTGACTTTC.